Presented here are 5 T cell receptor beta chains from one specimen sequenced in a study of regulatory T cells in long-lasting Graves disease. Indicated time point: persistent/refractory GD, antithyroid drugs over 5 years with positive TRAb. Extracted RNA from PBMCs served as the source of the TCR library. Building the TCR beta libraries relied on iRepertoire HTBI primers, and CDR3 regions underwent Arm-PCR. MiXCR was run by TCRdb on the multiplex PCR reads, yielding one entry per CDR3 protein. Of around 460,000 distinct CDR3 sequences listed, 20% to 25% are singletons. The source was peripheral blood mononuclear cells (PBMCs), collected when the disease was refractory, from a patient treated with antithyroid drugs. The receptors were gathered from a female donor with Graves disease.

In this sample, this clonotype turned up many times. The genes are TRBV12-3 or TRBV12-4 and TRBJ1-2, with 9 bases lining up with TRBD1. J gave up 3 bases and V 6 bases, and 8 bases lay outside the gene matches. The CDR3 extends over 15 amino acids. The CDR3 here is CASSPTGGEDYGYTF. CDR3 bases: TGTGCCAGCAGCCCGACAGGGGGGGAAGACTATGGCTACACCTTC.

This clonotype has at least ten counts. The genes are TRBV6-5 and TRBJ2-4; no clear D gene. The CDR3 length is 15 residues. From germline, CDR1 is MNHEY and CDR2 SVGAGI. V was pared by 4 bases and J by 0 bases, with 10 bases between. For the CDR3, the DNA is TGTGCCAGCAGTTTAACGGTACTAGCCAAAAACATTCAGTACTTC. Translation: CASSLTVLAKNIQYF.

The chain has TRBV28 and TRBJ2-3; perhaps TRBD1 as D (6 bases). Germline V lookup: CDR1 MDHEN, CDR2 SYDVKM. The CDR3 has 16 residues. V dropped 4 bases and J dropped 2 bases, with 16 bases sitting between them. The CDR3, as DNA: TGTGCCAGCAGTTCCTCCCGACAGGTCACCACAGATACGCAGTATTTT. It translates to CASSSSRQVTTDTQYF. Filled out from reference TRBV28 and TRBJ2-3, the complete variable domain reads DVKVTQSSRYLVKRTGEKVFLECVQDMDHENMFWYRQDPGLGLRLIYFSYDVKMKEKGDIPEGYSVSREKKERFSLILESASTNQTSMYLCASSSSRQVTTDTQYFGPGTRLTVL.

This clonotype was seen a handful of times. A read error may explain this, as a much larger clone is one base away. The chain uses TRBV28 and TRBJ1-4; tentatively, D is TRBD1 (5 bases). CDR3 length: 13 amino acids. Between the trimmed V and J ends, which lost 7 bases and 10 bases, there was a span of 16 bases. Germline V gene data show CDR1 as MDHEN and CDR2 as SYDVKM. The CDR3 coding sequence is TGTGCCAGCACCCCACGGGGGGTCGGAAAACTGTTTTTT. Its protein is CASTPRGVGKLFF.

The sample holds a few counts of this clonotype. The CDR3 loop is CASSLPRLSLHF. The CDR3 DNA follows: TGTGCCAGCAGTTTACCCCGCTTATCCCTCCATTTT. The gene calls are TRBV28 and TRBJ1-5, with D uncertain. CDR1 is MDHEN, CDR2 SYDVKM, per germline. The CDR3 sequence is 12 residues long. V dropped 2 bases and J dropped 16 bases, with 15 bases sitting between them.